The 13 T cell receptor beta chains reported below all come from one sample, sequenced in a study of human T cells and chemical hapten exposure. TCRdb reanalysed the RACE reads using MiXCR and keeps one entry per CDR3 protein. Among nearly 95,000 distinct CDR3 sequences listed, roughly 11% were seen once. Time point in this sample: patch test 2, 6 weeks after DPC sensitization. Treatment reported: therapeutic diphenylcyclopropenone sensitization with weekly scalp DPC. The sample consisted of whole blood, taken in connection with sensitization to the hapten diphenylcyclopropenone (DPC). These receptors all stem from a middle-aged man with alopecia areata. Some clones in this sample may be carry-over from other donors' samples.

The chain has TRBV4-3 and TRBJ2-3; 8 nucleotides align to TRBD1. The ends lost 2 bases at V and 2 bases at J; junction bases unmatched: 9. The CDR3 is 17 residues long. Looked up from germline, CDR1 is LGHNA and CDR2 is YSLEER. The CDR3 DNA reads TGCGCCAGCAGCCAATTTCTAACAGGGGGGCCCACAGATACGCAGTATTTT. As protein: CASSQFLTGGPTDTQYF.

This clonotype was seen a few times. The V and J genes are TRBV7-9 and TRBJ1-5, with TRBD1 matching 9 bases. Germline V gene data show CDR1 as SEHNR and CDR2 as FQNEAQ (reference sequence). CDR3 length: 15 residues. Unmatched junction bases numbered 7, after V lost 5 bases and J lost 5 bases. The CDR3 region has the DNA TGTGCCAGCAGCCAAGGGACAGGGAGGGATCAGCCCCAGCATTTT. It codes for CASSQGTGRDQPQHF.

This clonotype was detected ten times or more. V gene TRBV10-1 combines with J gene TRBJ2-7; D remains ambiguous. Between the trimmed V and J ends, which lost 8 bases and 2 bases, there was a span of 1 base. Germline-derived CDR1 and CDR2 are WNHNN and SYGVQD (reference sequence). This CDR3 comprises 9 residues. DNA of the CDR3: TGCGCCAGCCCCTACGAGCAGTACGTC. Its protein product is CASPYEQYV.

The rearrangement joins TRBV12-3 or TRBV12-4 to TRBJ2-6; a weak D match, TRBD1 (6 bases). V lost 7 bases, J lost 0 bases, and 10 bases lay in between. The CDR3 runs 15 residues. The CDR3 coding sequence is TGTGCCAGCAACCTCAGGGGCTCTGGGGCCAACGTCCTGACTTTC. Amino acids: CASNLRGSGANVLTF.

The gene calls are TRBV28 and TRBJ2-3, with TRBD1 identical over 7 bases. V lost 7 bases to trimming and J lost 2 bases; unmatched junction nucleotides: 9. This CDR3 comprises 15 residues. CDR1 is MDHEN, CDR2 SYDVKM, per germline. CDR3 in DNA: TGTGCCAGCAAGACGTCGGGACAGCCCACAGATACGCAGTATTTT. It yields the protein CASKTSGQPTDTQYF.

This clonotype was counted a few times. V is TRBV7-2 and J is TRBJ2-7; TRBD1 matches 7 bases. J was trimmed by 2 bases and V by 7 bases; bases with no gene match: 11. This CDR3 region has 15 residues. Germline values: CDR1 SGHTA, CDR2 FQGNSA. CDR3 in DNA: TGTGCCAGCATCGCGACAGGGTCTGGGACCTACGAGCAGTACTTC. It encodes CASIATGSGTYEQYF.

This clonotype came up a few times. This chain links TRBV29-1 with TRBJ2-1; a possible D gene is TRBD1 (6 bases). The CDR3 totals 14 residues. Looked up from germline, CDR1 is SQVTM and CDR2 is ANQGSEA. Trimming cost V 6 bases and J 8 bases, with 20 bases left between them. CDR3 in DNA: TGCAGCGTGGAGGACAGAGGGGCCTCCCATGAGCAGTTCTTC. As protein: CSVEDRGASHEQFF.

The sample holds many counts of this clonotype. V and J are TRBV29-1 and TRBJ2-3; TRBD2 matches 7 bases. V gave up 4 bases and J gave up 4 bases; unmatched junction bases: 8. CDR3 length equals 14 residues. Germline V CDR1 and CDR2: SQVTM, ANQGSEA. CDR3 nucleotide sequence: TGCAGCGTTGGGAGCGGGATTGTGTCAGATACGCAGTATTTT. Protein product: CSVGSGIVSDTQYF.

This clonotype was counted only a few times. The chain joins TRBV30 to TRBJ2-5; 7 positions agree with TRBD2. Losses at the gene ends were 0 bases for V and 2 bases for J; bases not matched to a gene: 6. The CDR3 is 15 amino acids. The germline V gene has CDR1 GTSNPN and CDR2 SVGIG (reference sequence). The CDR3, as DNA: TGTGCCTGGAGTGTACGATTGCGGGAGCAAGAGACCCAGTACTTC. As protein: CAWSVRLREQETQYF.

This clonotype was found a few times. J is TRBJ2-6 and V is TRBV7-2; D may be TRBD2 (5 bases). From germline, CDR1 is SGHTA and CDR2 FQGNSA. The CDR3 is made up of 17 amino acids. The V end was cut by 4 bases, the J end by 4 bases, with 17 bases between. In DNA form, the CDR3 reads TGTGCCAGCAGCTCCAGCCGCAGGCCGGGGGGGGCCAACGTCCTGACTTTC. It is translated as CASSSSRRPGGANVLTF.

The chain employs TRBV6-6 and TRBJ2-1; 8 bases map to TRBD2. Per germline, CDR1 MNHNY and CDR2 SVGAGI (reference sequence). The CDR3 runs to 14 residues. J gave up 0 bases and V 5 bases, and 0 bases lay outside the gene matches. For the CDR3, the DNA is TGTGCCAGCAGTGCGGGAGGCTCCTACAATGAGCAGTTCTTC. Translating it yields CASSAGGSYNEQFF.

In its sample, this clonotype was seen a few times. The V call is TRBV6-1, the J call TRBJ1-5, with TRBD1 as a possible D gene (5 bases). Germline V CDR1 and CDR2: MNHNS, SASEGT. The CDR3 length is 16 residues. V gave up 1 base and J gave up 0 bases, with 10 bases separating them. CDR3 nucleotides: TGTGCCAGCAGTGAAGTAGGGGTTACTAGCAATCAGCCCCAGCATTTT. Its translation is CASSEVGVTSNQPQHF.

This clonotype showed up many times. The chain combines TRBV5-4 with TRBJ1-5; D is ambiguous. The CDR3 sequence is 14 residues long. Germline loops: CDR1 SGHNT, CDR2 YYREEE (reference sequence). V lost 3 bases and J 2 bases, leaving 9 bases between the germline ends. CDR3 amino acids: CASSSGVGNQPQHF. The CDR3 nucleotides read TGTGCCAGCAGCTCAGGTGTTGGCAATCAGCCCCAGCATTTT.